One and the same sample provided the 6 T cell receptor beta chains below, sequenced in a study of T-cell memory formation after mild COVID-19. TCRdb reanalysed the 5' RACE reads using MiXCR and keeps one entry per CDR3 protein. This sample has roughly 350,000 distinct CDR3 sequences; about 13% occur once, and the top ten carry roughly 20%. Sequenced: PBMCs or a T cell subset sorted from them (not recorded which). These receptors were collected from a man aged 18 to 30 who had mild COVID-19 (a few samples of this study predate the infection). Cell type and time point are not known.

A word on this clonotype: A much larger clone lies one base from this, so it may be a read error. J is TRBJ1-2 and V is TRBV12-3 or TRBV12-4; D gene unclear. The CDR3 is made up of 12 amino acids. The CDR3 reads CASSFSNYAYTF. The CDR3 nucleotides read TGTGCCAGCAGTTTCTCCAACTATGCCTACACCTTC.

This clonotype was counted a single time. This could be a read error, since a much larger clone is one nucleotide away. The chain employs TRBV12-3 or TRBV12-4 and TRBJ1-5; tentative D call: TRBD1 (6 bases). The CDR3 runs 16 residues. The germline V and J ends were trimmed by 6 bases and 6 bases, with 21 bases remaining between them. The chain's CDR3 is CASSPGADMFGQPQHF. The CDR3 DNA is TGTGCCAGCAGCCCGGGGGCTGACATGTTTGGTCAGCCCCAGCATTTT.

There are many counts of this clonotype. This chain joins TRBV9 and TRBJ2-1; 13 nucleotides agree with TRBD2. The CDR3 is 18 amino acids. V dropped 0 bases and J dropped 7; count of bases not matched to a gene: 10. The V gene's germline CDR1 is SGDLS and CDR2 YYNGEE. CDR3 amino acids: CASSVDPTSGGTSNEQFF. Written as DNA, the CDR3 is TGTGCCAGCAGCGTAGACCCGACTAGCGGGGGGACCTCGAATGAGCAGTTCTTC.

V and J are TRBV10-3 and TRBJ2-5; TRBD2 might be the D (6 bases). The CDR3 length is 12 residues. From germline, CDR1 is ENHRY and CDR2 SYGVKD. V gave up 4 bases and J gave up 5 bases, with 8 bases separating them. The CDR3 region is CAISAGVETQYF. The CDR3 DNA sequence: TGTGCCATCAGTGCGGGAGTGGAGACCCAGTACTTC.

The rearrangement uses TRBV7-2 and TRBJ2-7, with 8 bases matching TRBD1. The germline V gene has CDR1 SGHTA and CDR2 FQGNSA. The CDR3 has 15 amino acids. Trimming removed 8 bases from V and 4 bases from J; junction bases left unmatched: 13. The CDR3 DNA is TGTGCCAGCGAGCCTCCGGGACAGGACACTTACGAGCAGTACTTC. It translates to CASEPPGQDTYEQYF.

The V call is TRBV11-2, the J call TRBJ2-3; a possible D gene is TRBD2 (6 bases). CDR1 and CDR2 from the germline V gene are SGHAT and FQNNGV. V shed 5 bases and J shed 6 bases, with 18 bases lying between them. The CDR3 is made up of 15 amino acids. This CDR3 reads CASSSRGWGWDTQYF. Here the CDR3 DNA reads TGTGCCAGCAGCAGCCGGGGGTGGGGATGGGATACGCAGTATTTT.